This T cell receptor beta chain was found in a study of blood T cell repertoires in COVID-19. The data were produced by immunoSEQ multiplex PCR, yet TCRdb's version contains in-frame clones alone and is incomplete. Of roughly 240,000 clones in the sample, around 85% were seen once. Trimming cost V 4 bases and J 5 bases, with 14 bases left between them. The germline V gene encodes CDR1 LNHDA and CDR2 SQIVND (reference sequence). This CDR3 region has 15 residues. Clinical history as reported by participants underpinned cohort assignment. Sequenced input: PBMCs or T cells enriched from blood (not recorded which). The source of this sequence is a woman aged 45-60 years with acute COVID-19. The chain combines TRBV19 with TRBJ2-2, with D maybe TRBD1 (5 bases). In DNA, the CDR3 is TGTGCCAGTAGTAAGGACATAAGGAAGACCGGGGAGCTGTTTTTT. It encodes CASSKDIRKTGELFF.